Included here is one T cell receptor (beta chain) sequence, with context. This clonotype was seen ten or more times. What antigen it recognizes has not been identified. The sample holds no much larger clone one base away, and base qualities are not on file. These data come from a study of CD8 T cells in ankylosing spondylitis (dated by TCRdb to about 2017). Notes on the research overall: T cell receptor beta repertoires were profiled in healthy donors and ankylosing spondylitis patients so that disease-linked TCR variants could be found. The full study cohort was made up of about two dozen ankylosing spondylitis patients and 108 healthy donors. Peripheral blood was sampled, and synovial fluid was also collected from ankylosing spondylitis patients. On the study overall, not on this receptor specifically: A TCR beta motif made up of roughly eight highly homologous amino acid variants appeared to be characteristic of blood from ankylosing spondylitis patients. The disease-linked clones had a CD8+ phenotype and were found at relatively low frequencies in peripheral blood. Some motif variants were previously reported in synovial fluid and blood of reactive arthritis patients, suggesting common disease-initiation mechanisms. The disease-linked clones were reported to be significantly enriched in matched synovial fluid samples from ankylosing spondylitis patients.

The CDR3 numbers 15 residues from cysteine through phenylalanine. Of all the DNA, just the CDR3 is kept, 45 bases in frame from base 1. Compared with germline, V lacks 5 bases and J lacks 3 bases; bases without a gene match: 1. Per the germline V gene, KGHDR is the CDR1 and SFDVKD is the CDR2. For sequencing, an Illumina HiSeq 2500 was employed. Quantitative 5'-RACE with molecular barcodes was the method used to prepare the TCR beta libraries. On the authors' methods: A new computational method, built on a probabilistic model of VDJ rearrangement, was used to identify disease-linked TCR variants. Using fastp at Q25 and MiXCR, TCRdb reprocessed the public reads and kept productive beta chains. Each CDR3 protein gets just one entry, which takes the most common genes and DNA from the rows behind it. The V and J calls follow TCRdb's processing rather than the paper's. Present in this sample are a few hundred thousand distinct CDR3 sequences, 11% of which were seen just once. Roughly 9.5% of the sample is held by the ten biggest clonotypes.

The chain couples TRBV24-1 to TRBJ2-1; TRBD2 aligns with 12 central bases. This receptor was taken from a female donor with ankylosing spondylitis or in good health (not recorded which). Sequencing was carried out using blood, either unsorted or a sorted T cell fraction (not recorded which). The CDR3 corresponds to CATSGGLAGYNEQFF. The nucleotides read TGTGCCACCAGTGGGGGACTAGCGGGCTACAATGAGCAGTTCTTC.